The 12 T cell receptor beta chains listed next were all sequenced from one sample in a study of human versus mouse CDR3 diversity and MHC coevolution. The method was immunoSEQ multiplex PCR; TCRdb's version includes in-frame clones alone and lacks a portion of them. The data contain some 82,000 clones, roughly 95% of them seen just once; the ten biggest clones take up about 1.4%. The source material was naive CD4+ T cells from blood. Subset reported: CD45RO-negative CD62L-positive naive CD4 T cells. These receptors all stem from a person between 25 and 70 years old in good health.

The chain is built from TRBV19 and TRBJ1-2, with D perhaps TRBD1 (5 bases). The germline V gene has CDR1 LNHDA and CDR2 SQIVND (reference sequence). This CDR3 region has 16 residues. The V end was cut by 3 bases, the J end by 1 base, with 15 bases between. In DNA, the CDR3 is TGTGCCAGTAGTATGCCCCTCTTAGGGGTTAACTATGGCTACACCTTC. It is translated as CASSMPLLGVNYGYTF.

The CDR3 nucleotides read TGTGCCAGCGGGGGGGAACCCCTGGAGCAGTACTTC. Translating gives CASGGEPLEQYF. This chain joins TRBV7-6 and TRBJ2-5; 7 bases match TRBD2. This CDR3 is built from 12 residues. Germline V gene sequence: CDR1 SGHVS, CDR2 FNYEAQ. J was trimmed by 11 bases and V by 8 bases; bases with no gene match: 11.

The rearrangement uses TRBV5-4 and TRBJ1-1; 9 nucleotides align to TRBD1. The germline gives CDR1 SGHNT, CDR2 YYREEE (reference sequence). This CDR3 region has 14 residues. The trim removed 4 bases at V and 1 base at J, leaving 2 bases unmatched. CDR3 nucleotides: TGTGCCAGCAGCCACAGGGGGCCGAACACTGAAGCTTTCTTT. Protein sequence: CASSHRGPNTEAFF.

V and J are TRBV7-9 and TRBJ1-1, with D possibly matching TRBD1 (5 bases). The CDR3 spans 14 residues. CDR1 is SEHNR, CDR2 FQNEAQ, per germline (reference sequence). The germline V and J ends were trimmed by 5 bases and 3 bases, with 13 bases remaining between them. CDR3 loop: CASSALGGDTEAFF. The CDR3 DNA sequence: TGTGCCAGCAGCGCTCTGGGGGGGGACACTGAAGCTTTCTTT.

The V and J genes are TRBV11-2 and TRBJ1-1; D perhaps matches TRBD1 (5 bases). V lost 3 bases, J lost 0 bases, and 11 bases lay in between. The germline CDR1 and CDR2 sequences are SGHAT and FQNNGV. The CDR3 runs 15 residues. CDR3 loop: CASSFQGGVNTEAFF. CDR3 coding DNA: TGTGCCAGCAGCTTCCAGGGCGGGGTGAACACTGAAGCTTTCTTT.

V gene TRBV30 combines with J gene TRBJ1-6; D remains unclear. Germline V gene data show CDR1 as GTSNPN and CDR2 as SVGIG (reference sequence). Trimming cost V 0 bases and J 4 bases, with 7 bases left between them. The CDR3 runs 14 residues. CDR3 nucleotide sequence: TGTGCCTGGAGTGTCATACAGTATAATTCACCCCTCCACTTT. Translating gives CAWSVIQYNSPLHF.

This clone was seen once. This chain connects TRBV7-2 to TRBJ1-1; D unclear. The CDR3 covers 13 residues. Germline loops: CDR1 SGHTA, CDR2 FQGNSA. V lost 5 bases and J lost 1, with 8 bases in between. The CDR3 sequence is CASSPDKNTEAFF. As DNA, the CDR3 is TGTGCCAGCAGCCCAGACAAGAACACTGAAGCTTTCTTT.

This clone was observed a few times. This chain links TRBV6-4 with TRBJ1-4; D not certain. V was clipped by 0 bases and J by 1 base, with 15 bases between them. CDR1 is MRHNA and CDR2 is SNTAGT in the germline V gene. This CDR3 comprises 18 residues. CDR3 sequence reads: CASSDSKLEEETNEKLFF. The CDR3 nucleotides are TGTGCCAGCAGTGACTCGAAACTGGAGGAGGAAACTAATGAAAAACTGTTTTTT.

This CDR3 reads CASSIEQNYEQYF. CDR3 coding DNA: TGTGCCAGTAGTATAGAACAGAACTACGAGCAGTACTTC. The chain employs TRBV19 and TRBJ2-7; D gene uncertain. Deletions cut 0 bases from V and 3 bases from J, with 6 bases between. Germline CDR1 is LNHDA and CDR2 is SQIVND (reference sequence). The CDR3 sequence is 13 residues long.

The chain couples TRBV18 to TRBJ2-7; D is unclear. V lost 5 bases to trimming and J lost 5 bases, with 10 bases between them. This CDR3 has 12 amino acids. CDR1 is KGHSH, CDR2 LQKENI, per germline. CDR3 DNA: TGTGCCAGCTCAGGTGAGGCCAACGAGCAGTACTTC. Its protein is CASSGEANEQYF.

The CDR3: CASSQGLGSTDTQYF. The CDR3 nucleotides are TGCGCCAGCAGCCAAGGACTTGGGAGCACAGATACGCAGTATTTT. The chain has TRBV4-3 and TRBJ2-3; no definite D call. V was shortened by 1 base and J by 0 bases, with 8 bases between the two germline ends. The CDR3 is made up of 15 amino acids. CDR1 and CDR2 from the germline V gene are LGHNA and YSLEER.

This sequence joins TRBV6-1 and TRBJ1-2; TRBD1 matches at 10 bases. The CDR3 is 15 amino acids. From germline, CDR1 is MNHNS and CDR2 SASEGT. J was trimmed by 3 bases and V by 5 bases; bases with no gene match: 6. This chain's CDR3 is CASSPRDRGDYGYTF. The CDR3 coding sequence is TGTGCCAGCAGTCCCCGGGACAGGGGTGACTATGGCTACACCTTC.